These 18 T cell receptor beta chains originate from one sample sequenced in a study of blood T cell repertoires in COVID-19. Repertoires were generated with immunoSEQ multiplex PCR, while TCRdb's copy carries only in-frame clones and drops some. Counted here are hundreds of thousands of clones, more than 75% occurring once; the ten biggest clones make up 4.5% to 7.5%. Sequenced material: peripheral blood. These receptors were taken from a man older than 75 with acute or convalescent COVID-19.

This clone was picked up a small number of times. The chain combines TRBV30 with TRBJ1-5; a weak D match, TRBD1 (6 bases). The germline gives CDR1 GTSNPN, CDR2 SVGIG (reference sequence). The CDR3 is made up of 13 amino acids. V was cut by 0 bases and J by 7 bases, with 10 bases left in between. The CDR3 nucleotides read TGTGCCTGGAGTGTAGCAGGGGAACAGCCCCAGCATTTT. The encoded protein is CAWSVAGEQPQHF.

Regarding this clone: The sample has other DNA sequences that encode this CDR3 too. V usage is TRBV5-6 and J usage is TRBJ1-4; D is ambiguous. The V gene's germline CDR1 is SGHDT and CDR2 YYEEEE. This CDR3 contains 12 residues. Trimming shortened V by 1 base and J by 8 bases, and 6 bases separated the two germline ends. CDR3 coding DNA: TGTGCCAGCAGCTTGCGCGGGGAAAAACTGTTTTTT. Residues: CASSLRGEKLFF.

The rearrangement joins TRBV11-3 to TRBJ2-4; 9 bases align to TRBD1. The germline CDR1 and CDR2 sequences are SGHNT and YENEEA. The CDR3 spans 15 residues. With 5 bases clipped from V and 6 bases from J, the junction kept 8 bases outside the gene matches. The CDR3 DNA sequence: TGTGCCAGCAGCCCTCGGGACAGGGTATTAAACATTCAGTACTTC. Translation: CASSPRDRVLNIQYF. Using reference TRBV11-3 and TRBJ2-4 for the parts outside the CDR3, the full variable domain is EAGVVQSPRYKIIEKKQPVAFWCNPISGHNTLYWYLQNLGQGPELLIRYENEEAVDDSQLPKDRFSAERLKGVDSTLKIQPAELGDSAVYLCASSPRDRVLNIQYFGAGTRLSVL.

V gene TRBV5-1 combines with J gene TRBJ1-1; TRBD1 agrees at 10 bases. Germline CDR1 is SGHRS and CDR2 is YFSETQ. V lost 2 bases and J lost 4; bases outside the gene matches: 11. The CDR3 sequence is 17 residues long. The chain's CDR3 is CASSFSSTGGIVTEAFF. CDR3 bases: TGCGCCAGCAGCTTTTCTTCGACAGGGGGCATAGTCACTGAAGCTTTCTTT.

The chain combines TRBV3-1 (or the pseudogene TRBV3-2) with TRBJ2-1; TRBD1 might be the D (7 bases). CDR3 length equals 14 residues. V lost 4 bases and J 7 bases, leaving 14 bases between the germline ends. The V gene's germline CDR1 is LGHDT and CDR2 YNNKEL (reference sequence). The CDR3 sequence: CASSPRGQRNEQFF. CDR3 bases: TGTGCCAGCAGCCCGCGGGGACAGAGGAATGAGCAGTTCTTC.

The V and J genes are TRBV6-1 and TRBJ2-7, with a possible D match to TRBD1 (6 bases). Germline CDR1 reads MNHNS; CDR2 reads SASEGT. The CDR3 length is 15 residues. The V gene lost 3 bases and the J gene lost 3 bases, with 15 bases spanning the gap. The CDR3 spells CASSDRTELHYEQYF. The CDR3 bases are TGTGCCAGCAGTGATCGGACAGAATTACACTACGAGCAGTACTTC.

The V and J genes are TRBV2 and TRBJ2-3; 11 bases are shared with TRBD2. The length of the CDR3 is 16 residues. Germline V gene lookup returns CDR1 SNHLY and CDR2 FYNNEI. The trim removed 6 bases at V and 5 bases at J, leaving 10 bases unmatched. Here the CDR3 DNA reads TGTGCCAGCAGAGATAGCGGGAGGGCCGGGCGAGATACGCAGTATTTT. This gives the protein CASRDSGRAGRDTQYF.

Regarding this clone: This may come from a read error, since a much larger clone is one base off. The same CDR3 is also encoded by other DNA sequences in this sample. This chain joins TRBV11-1 and TRBJ1-6; tentative D call: TRBD1 (6 bases). The CDR3 runs to 15 residues. CDR1 SGHAT and CDR2 FQDESV come from the germline V gene (reference sequence). The CDR3 here is CASSLQGRTNSPLHF. CDR3 DNA: TGTGCCAGCAGCTTACAGGGGAGAACTAATTCACCTCTCCACTTT.

The chain combines TRBV19 with TRBJ2-5; 11 positions match TRBD1. The trim removed 5 bases at V and 2 bases at J, leaving 7 bases unmatched. Germline CDR1 is LNHDA and CDR2 is SQIVND (reference sequence). This CDR3 comprises 16 residues. The CDR3 DNA is TGTGCCAGTAGTCAACACGGGACAGGGGGGCAAGAGACCCAGTACTTC. Its translation: CASSQHGTGGQETQYF.

This rearrangement joins TRBV28 to TRBJ2-7; D is unclear. The germline V and J ends were trimmed by 4 bases and 6 bases, with 10 bases remaining between them. The germline gives CDR1 MDHEN, CDR2 SYDVKM. The CDR3 contains 12 residues. The CDR3 reads CASSSQPGEQYF. DNA of the CDR3: TGTGCCAGCAGTTCCCAGCCAGGCGAGCAGTACTTC.

The chain has TRBV14 and TRBJ2-1; D remains ambiguous. This CDR3 spans 14 amino acids. Trimming removed 1 base at V and 5 bases at J, with 9 bases between. Germline values: CDR1 SGHDN, CDR2 FVKESK. The chain's CDR3 is CASSQVAANNEQFF. The CDR3 coding sequence is TGTGCCAGCAGCCAAGTAGCCGCTAACAATGAGCAGTTCTTC.

CDR3: CASSPGADGYTF. In nucleotides, the CDR3 is TGTGCCAGCTCACCAGGGGCGGATGGCTACACCTTC. The chain couples TRBV18 to TRBJ1-2; D possibly corresponds to TRBD1 (5 bases). Germline V gene data show CDR1 as KGHSH and CDR2 as LQKENI. This CDR3 has 12 amino acids. Trimming shortened V by 2 bases and J by 6 bases, and 7 bases separated the two germline ends. The complete variable domain, with remaining parts taken from reference TRBV18 and TRBJ1-2, reads NAGVMQNPRHLVRRRGQEARLRCSPMKGHSHVYWYRQLPEEGLKFMVYLQKENIIDESGMPKERFSAEFPKEGPSILRIQQVVRGDSAAYFCASSPGADGYTFGSGTRLTVV.

V gene TRBV24-1 combines with J gene TRBJ2-2, with 8 bases matching TRBD1. The CDR3 covers 13 residues. Trimming at V came to 9 bases and at J to 7 bases, leaving 6 bases not matched to a gene. Germline V gives CDR1 KGHDR, CDR2 SFDVKD. CDR3 in amino acids: CATGQGAVGELFF. The DNA for the CDR3 is TGTGCCACCGGGCAGGGGGCTGTCGGGGAGCTGTTTTTT.

The CDR3 DNA sequence: TGTGCCCTCAGGGGCTGGGACAGAGCCTACGAGCAGTACGTC. Translated, it gives CALRGWDRAYEQYV. The rearrangement joins TRBV5-5 to TRBJ2-7; TRBD1 aligns across 7 bases. From germline, CDR1 is SGHKS and CDR2 YYEKEE (reference sequence). After removal of 10 bases from V and 2 bases from J, the junction contained 12 bases not matched to a gene. The CDR3 consists of 14 residues.

V usage is TRBV7-9 and J usage is TRBJ1-5; 8 bases map to TRBD1. The V segment lost 1 base and the J segment 6 bases; nucleotides outside the gene matches: 5. The CDR3 sequence is 15 residues long. Germline loops: CDR1 SEHNR, CDR2 FQNEAQ (reference sequence). The CDR3 region has the DNA TGTGCCAGCAGCTTAGGGACAGGGAGGGGTCAGCCCCAGCATTTT. Its protein is CASSLGTGRGQPQHF.

V and J are TRBV24-1 and TRBJ1-4; D is unclear. The CDR3 covers 16 residues. V gave up 3 bases and J gave up 5 bases, with 15 bases separating them. The germline CDR1 and CDR2 sequences are KGHDR and SFDVKD. The CDR3 loop reads CATSDGSGLRNEKLFF. CDR3 in DNA: TGTGCCACCAGTGATGGTTCAGGCCTTCGGAATGAAAAACTGTTTTTT.

J is TRBJ2-4 and V is TRBV7-9, with D tentatively TRBD1 (6 bases). V dropped 5 bases and J dropped 10 bases, with 12 bases sitting between them. CDR1 is SEHNR and CDR2 is FQNEAQ in the germline V gene (reference sequence). CDR3 length: 12 residues. CDR3 DNA: TGTGCCAGCAGCCAGACAGGAACTATTCAGTACTTC. Its translation is CASSQTGTIQYF.

This clone was detected only once. J is TRBJ2-3 and V is TRBV6-4; 9 positions agree with TRBD2. This CDR3 contains 16 residues. Germline CDR1 and CDR2: MRHNA and SNTAGT. With 3 bases clipped from V and 5 bases from J, the junction kept 9 bases outside the gene matches. CDR3 sequence (DNA): TGTGCCAGCAGTGAGTCGCTAGCGGGACCGCAAGATACGCAGTATTTT. It encodes CASSESLAGPQDTQYF.